These 11 T cell receptor beta chains were all obtained from the same sample, sequenced in a study of response to subunit inactivated influenza vaccine (dated by TCRdb to about 2018). The library was prepared using RT-PCR. The sequencer listed for this sample is Illumina HiSeq 2500. TCRdb itself trimmed the public reads at Q25 with fastp, ran MiXCR and retained productive beta chains. Under each unique CDR3 protein, matching rows form one entry showing the most common genes and DNA. The sample data list about 300,000 distinct CDR3 sequences, and roughly 22% of these were observed just once. Over 9% of the sample comes from the top ten. The sequenced sample was PBMCs from blood, obtained approximately 20 months after vaccination. These receptors all stem from a man between 50 and 75 years old who received an inactivated influenza vaccine. Donor details come from another sample of the same person, matched by shared clones.

This clonotype was recorded many times. The chain links TRBV20-1 to TRBJ1-5; TRBD1 agrees at 7 bases. The CDR3 has 14 residues. V dropped 4 bases and J dropped 6; count of bases not matched to a gene: 9. Germline lookup yields CDR1 DFQATT and CDR2 SNEGSKA (reference sequence). The CDR3 loop is CSATHSTGSQPQHF. The CDR3 DNA reads TGCAGTGCTACTCATTCGACAGGGAGTCAGCCCCAGCATTTT.

In this sample, this clonotype turned up a few times. The V gene is TRBV12-3 or TRBV12-4, the J gene TRBJ2-3; D is uncertain. The CDR3 consists of 12 residues. Trimming removed 1 base at V and 11 bases at J, with 10 bases between. The CDR3 DNA reads TGTGCCAGCAGTTTAGGTCAGGTAATGCAGTATTTT. This sequence encodes CASSLGQVMQYF.

Many counts were recorded for this clonotype. The rearrangement links TRBV13 to TRBJ1-2; D remains ambiguous. The CDR3 totals 15 residues. Germline V CDR1 and CDR2: PRHDT, FYEKMQ (reference sequence). The V gene lost 6 bases and the J gene lost 4 bases, with 18 bases spanning the gap. For the CDR3, the DNA is TGTGCCAGCAGATGGGGAGGCCCGGGGAGCTATGGCTACACCTTC. This sequence encodes CASRWGGPGSYGYTF.

The rearrangement uses TRBV19 and TRBJ2-2; 7 nucleotides align to TRBD1. CDR3 length: 15 amino acids. The germline gives CDR1 LNHDA, CDR2 SQIVND (reference sequence). The trim removed 3 bases at V and 4 bases at J, leaving 5 bases unmatched. The CDR3 sequence is CASSIVRGLTGELFF. In DNA, the CDR3 is TGTGCCAGTAGTATTGTTAGGGGGCTCACCGGGGAGCTGTTTTTT.

This clonotype was detected many times. The chain employs TRBV29-1 and TRBJ1-5; D possibly corresponds to TRBD1 (6 bases). CDR3 length equals 13 residues. Germline assignment: CDR1 SQVTM and CDR2 ANQGSEA. V was shortened by 4 bases and J by 5 bases, with 12 bases between the two germline ends. CDR3: CSVVYRDDQPQHF. DNA for the CDR3: TGCAGCGTTGTCTACAGGGACGATCAGCCCCAGCATTTT. Complete variable domain (other parts from reference TRBV29-1 and TRBJ1-5): SAVISQKPSRDICQRGTSLTIQCQVDSQVTMMFWYRQQPGQSLTLIATANQGSEATYESGFVIDKFPISRPNLTFSTLTVSNMSPEDSSIYLCSVVYRDDQPQHFGDGTRLSIL.

CDR3 in DNA: TGTGCCAGCAGTAGGGGGGCGCAGAACACTGAAGCTTTCTTT. It translates to CASSRGAQNTEAFF. This rearrangement joins TRBV7-9 to TRBJ1-1; TRBD1 is a possible D gene (6 bases). Deletions cut 6 bases from V and 1 base from J, with 12 bases between. This CDR3 has 14 amino acids. Germline V gives CDR1 SEHNR, CDR2 FQNEAQ (reference sequence).

V usage is TRBV12-3 or TRBV12-4 and J usage is TRBJ2-2; D perhaps matches TRBD1 (5 bases). The CDR3 length is 16 residues. Trimming left V 7 bases short and J 2 bases short, with 17 bases between. The CDR3 loop reads CASTPWGQGNTGELFF. Here the CDR3 DNA reads TGTGCCAGCACCCCATGGGGCCAGGGAAACACCGGGGAGCTGTTTTTT.

This clonotype was picked up a small number of times. The CDR3 here is CASSQDMAFGYTF. The DNA of the CDR3 is TGCGCCAGCAGCCAAGACATGGCATTTGGCTACACCTTC. The rearrangement uses TRBV4-3 and TRBJ1-2; D is undetermined. V lost 0 bases and J lost 7, with 9 bases in between. CDR3 size: 13 residues. Germline V lookup: CDR1 LGHNA, CDR2 YSLEER.

Here the CDR3 reads CASSEFPRARRGELFF. DNA for the CDR3: TGTGCCAGCAGTGAATTTCCCAGGGCCAGGAGGGGGGAGCTGTTTTTT. This chain links TRBV25-1 with TRBJ2-2; D possibly uses TRBD1 or TRBD2 (5 bases each). There are 16 residues in the CDR3. Germline V gene data show CDR1 as MGHDK and CDR2 as SYGVNS. Trimming cost V 1 base and J 8 bases, with 17 bases left between them. Full variable domain (remainder filled in from reference TRBV25-1 and TRBJ2-2): EADIYQTPRYLVIGTGKKITLECSQTMGHDKMYWYQQDPGMELHLIHYSYGVNSTEKGDLSSESTVSRIRTEHFPLTLESARPSHTSQYLCASSEFPRARRGELFFGEGSRLTVL.

This clonotype was recorded many times. The chain carries TRBV20-1 and TRBJ1-5; the D is unclear. Germline-derived CDR1 and CDR2 are DFQATT and SNEGSKA (reference sequence). The CDR3 is made up of 15 amino acids. Trimming left V 0 bases short and J 3 bases short, with 12 bases between. The CDR3 DNA sequence: TGCAGTGCTAGAGATCGAGGCAGACCCAATCAGCCCCAGCATTTT. It is translated as CSARDRGRPNQPQHF.

This clonotype was picked up a small number of times. J is TRBJ1-4 and V is TRBV4-3; D unclear. Germline values: CDR1 LGHNA, CDR2 YSLEER. The CDR3 contains 16 residues. Deletions cut 4 bases from V and 2 bases from J, with 14 bases between. The CDR3 here is CASSRSLQGTNEKLFF. As DNA, the CDR3 is TGCGCCAGCAGCCGATCCCTACAAGGCACTAATGAAAAACTGTTTTTT.